This T cell receptor beta chain derives from a study of T cells in Graves' hyperthyroidism and ophthalmopathy (dated by TCRdb to about 2019). Study-level background: Peripheral blood samples were taken at initial diagnosis, before any treatment was given. The 95 to 100 discovery patients were divided at random into training and test sets in a 7:3 ratio. In about 6 Graves' hyperthyroidism patients, the study also compared T-cell repertoires from thyroid tissue with T-cell repertoires from blood. After sampling, hyperthyroidism patients received methimazole starting at 30 mg daily, and ophthalmopathy patients received high-dose intravenous methylprednisolone. A discovery cohort of 95 to 100 patients, about 44 with Graves' ophthalmopathy and 57 with stable Graves' hyperthyroidism, was used to find distinguishing TCR V-J signatures. The paper describes TCR Vbeta CDR3 sequencing of about 140 peripheral blood samples, made up of 40 to 45 ophthalmopathy patients, around 73 hyperthyroidism patients and roughly 17 progressor patients. An independent validation cohort of fewer than 20 hyperthyroidism patients and about 16 patients who later progressed to ophthalmopathy tested prospective prediction of ophthalmopathy. Here is what the overall study found, with its caveats: Sample size was not statistically predetermined, and investigators were not blinded to group allocation. During validation, the model predicted progression to ophthalmopathy a median of around six months ahead of onset, with almost 71% sensitivity and 72.22% specificity. A 13 V-J signature model separated ophthalmopathy from stable hyperthyroidism, with around 88% sensitivity and 81% to 82% specificity in cross-validation and 80%/75% in testing. Most expanded thyroid clonotypes (frequency above 0.001) were also found in blood, which suggests that blood repertoires may mirror thyroid immune responses.

Clipping removes 4 bases from V and 7 bases from J, with 6 as the unmatched junction base count. The germline V gene encodes CDR1 GTSNPN and CDR2 SVGIG (reference sequence). The CDR3 starts with the cysteine, ends with the phenylalanine, and has 15 residues. CDR3 DNA is the only sequence kept; it has 45 bases, read in frame from the first base. Of note for this clonotype: What antigen it recognizes has not been identified. No much larger clone is present one base from it, and per-base qualities are unavailable.

TCR beta CDR3 regions were amplified from RNA transcripts. For the first round of RT-PCR on the TCR CDR3, the HTBI primer set was used together with the Qiagen OneStep RT-PCR kit. Libraries were constructed in a second round of multiplex PCR, after which size selection and purification were carried out. The libraries were sequenced on an Illumina HiSeq2000 using paired-end 100 bp reads. As for the original processing: Raw data were processed with SOAPnuke, discarding reads with adapters, uncalled bases, mean Phred below 15, or no exact constant-primer or identifier match. COPE v1.2.5 was used to merge high-quality paired reads, and clonotypes were defined as unique nucleotide sequences. Clonotypes were aligned to IMGT TRBV, TRBD and TRBJ reference segments using MiTCR v1.1. Only V-J combinations with frequency above 0.0001, covering 99% to 99.2% of repertoires, were analysed. A TCS score was defined as the ratio between F50 (clonal expansion) and ExV (chaos), using BLOSUM62-based TCRdist between CDR3 peptides within each V-J. Welch's t-statistics and random forest reduced fewer than 600 V-J features to 13, which were used in a naive Bayes classifier (R e1071). TCRdb cleaned the public reads at Q25 with fastp, built clones with MiXCR and kept in-frame beta chains. CDR3 protein duplicates are merged, each entry listing the most common genes and DNA. These V and J calls derive from TCRdb rather than the authors' analysis. The table for this sample lists a few hundred thousand distinct CDR3 sequences; around 16% of them were counted only once. The ten largest clones represent approximately 7% of the sample.

Stable Graves' hyperthyroidism was defined as no progression to ophthalmopathy during 18 months of follow-up. Hyperthyroidism patients were newly diagnosed, with disease duration under 2 months, and aged 18 to 65 years. The study excluded patients with uncontrolled infections, other autoimmune diseases, pregnancy or lactation. Diagnoses were based on clinical symptoms, serum thyroxine and TRAb, thyroid ultrasound and orbital computed tomography. Ficoll-Paque density gradient centrifugation was used to isolate PBMCs from about 9.4 ml of fresh peripheral blood. Total RNA was extracted with Trizol reagent, and quality was checked on an Agilent 2100 Bioanalyzer.

The receptor comes from a woman aged 30 to 39 with Graves' hyperthyroidism. The rearrangement combines TRBV30 with TRBJ2-1, and TRBD2 matches 14 of the central bases. The sample comprised blood. The nucleotide sequence is TGTGCCTGGACCACCGGGACTAGCGGGAGAAATGAGCAGTTCTTC. Its protein product is CAWTTGTSGRNEQFF.